Presented here are 10 T cell receptor beta chains from one specimen sequenced in a study of OX40 agonist ivuxolimab in advanced cancers. Assay: immunoSEQ multiplex PCR; the TCRdb copy retains only in-frame clones and omits some. This sample carries about 40,000 clones, roughly 86% of them seen once, and the ten largest clones take 20% to 25%. The input for sequencing was CD4+ or CD8+ T cells sorted from blood, taken in a trial of the OX40 agonist ivuxolimab. The receptor source for this set is an adult with an advanced solid tumor such as melanoma, head and neck, liver or kidney cancer.

The gene calls are TRBV19 and TRBJ2-3; D call uncertain. Trimming left V 6 bases short and J 7 bases short, with 14 bases between. This CDR3 comprises 13 residues. Germline V gene lookup returns CDR1 LNHDA and CDR2 SQIVND (reference sequence). CDR3 sequence: CASRPGSTYTQYF. CDR3 nucleotides: TGTGCCAGTAGGCCAGGTAGTACATATACGCAGTATTTT.

The CDR3 DNA is TGTGCCATCAGTGAGTCGTCGACGAACACCGGGGAGCTGTTTTTT. Translated: CAISESSTNTGELFF. The V gene is TRBV10-3, the J gene TRBJ2-2; D gene uncertain. The V end lost 0 bases, the J end lost 0 bases, and 5 bases lay between the germline ends. Germline assignment: CDR1 ENHRY and CDR2 SYGVKD. The length of the CDR3 is 15 residues.

V is TRBV11-2 and J is TRBJ2-5, with D unclear. The CDR3 extends over 16 amino acids. V was shortened by 5 bases and J by 3 bases, with 19 bases between the two germline ends. In germline, CDR1 is SGHAT, CDR2 FQNNGV. The CDR3 sequence: CASSLQLPGLEETQYF. DNA of the CDR3: TGTGCCAGCAGCCTACAGCTCCCGGGCTTGGAAGAGACCCAGTACTTC.

This rearrangement joins TRBV6-1 to TRBJ1-1; D gene unclear. The V end lost 3 bases, the J end lost 5 bases, and 7 bases lay between the germline ends. CDR3 size: 12 residues. Germline assignment: CDR1 MNHNS and CDR2 SASEGT. The CDR3 loop reads CASSEGSTEAFF. The CDR3 DNA reads TGTGCCAGCAGTGAGGGATCGACTGAAGCTTTCTTT.

Notes on this clone: The same CDR3 is also encoded by other DNA sequences in this sample. This chain links TRBV7-9 with TRBJ1-1, with 8 bases identical to TRBD1. V gave up 4 bases and J gave up 3 bases; unmatched junction bases: 4. The CDR3 covers 14 residues. Germline CDR1 and CDR2: SEHNR and FQNEAQ (reference sequence). The CDR3 coding sequence is TGTGCCAGCAGCTCTGGACAGGGACACACTGAAGCTTTCTTT. It yields the protein CASSSGQGHTEAFF.

The table lists this clone with a count of one. The chain has TRBV7-9 and TRBJ2-7, with 11 positions matching TRBD2. Germline CDR1 reads SEHNR; CDR2 reads FQNEAQ (reference sequence). V shed 7 bases, J shed 0 bases, and the junction held 2 bases outside the gene matches. There are 14 residues in the CDR3. The CDR3: CASTLAGGSYEQYF. CDR3 DNA: TGTGCCAGCACCCTAGCGGGGGGCTCCTACGAGCAGTACTTC.

V usage is TRBV4-1 and J usage is TRBJ2-5, with TRBD1 as a possible D gene (6 bases). Germline loops: CDR1 MGHRA, CDR2 YSYEKL. V was trimmed by 6 bases and J by 2 bases, leaving 16 bases between them. This CDR3 contains 15 residues. The CDR3 loop reads CASSRLPGVQETQYF. In DNA, the CDR3 is TGCGCCAGCAGTCGACTCCCAGGGGTGCAAGAGACCCAGTACTTC.

V usage is TRBV12-5 and J usage is TRBJ1-2; 7 bases fit TRBD1. CDR3 length equals 19 residues. Germline lookup yields CDR1 LGHNT and CDR2 FRNRAP. After removal of 0 bases from V and 0 bases from J, the junction contained 13 bases not matched to a gene. CDR3: CASGLVYLDREGSNYGYTF. The CDR3 DNA reads as TGTGCTAGTGGTTTGGTCTACCTAGACAGGGAAGGGTCTAACTATGGCTACACCTTC.

The chain links TRBV6-6 to TRBJ2-7, with D unresolved. Trimming shortened V by 2 bases and J by 7 bases, and 12 bases separated the two germline ends. This CDR3 contains 13 residues. Germline CDR1 reads MNHNY; CDR2 reads SVGAGI (reference sequence). Here the CDR3 DNA reads TGTGCCAGCAGTTACGCGGCCACAAGGGAGCAGTACGTC. It yields the protein CASSYAATREQYV.

This clone was recorded once. One junction end does not reproduce the germline sequence, and a read error may be involved. The V and J genes are TRBV6-6 and TRBJ1-1, with D possibly TRBD1 on 6 matching bases. Germline lookup yields CDR1 MNHNY and CDR2 SVGAGI (reference sequence). The CDR3 has 12 amino acids. CDR3 loop: CASSNRDTEAFF. The CDR3 coding sequence is TGTGCCAGCAGCAACCGGGACACCGAAGCTTTCTTT.